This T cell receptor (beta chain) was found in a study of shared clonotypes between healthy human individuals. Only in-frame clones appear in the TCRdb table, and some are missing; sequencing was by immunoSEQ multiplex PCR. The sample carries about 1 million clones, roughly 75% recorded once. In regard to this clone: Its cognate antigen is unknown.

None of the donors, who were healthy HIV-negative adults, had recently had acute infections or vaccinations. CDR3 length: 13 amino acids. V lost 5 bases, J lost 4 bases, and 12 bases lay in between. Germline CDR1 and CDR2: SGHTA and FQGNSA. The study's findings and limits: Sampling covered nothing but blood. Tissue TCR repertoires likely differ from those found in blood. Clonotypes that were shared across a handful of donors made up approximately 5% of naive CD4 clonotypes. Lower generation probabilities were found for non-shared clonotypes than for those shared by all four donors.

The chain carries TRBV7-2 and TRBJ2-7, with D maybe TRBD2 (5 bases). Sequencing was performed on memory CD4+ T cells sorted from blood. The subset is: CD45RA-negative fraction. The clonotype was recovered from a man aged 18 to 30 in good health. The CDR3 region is CASSPRRGYEQYF. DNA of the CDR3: TGTGCCAGCAGCCCTAGACGGGGTTACGAGCAGTACTTC.